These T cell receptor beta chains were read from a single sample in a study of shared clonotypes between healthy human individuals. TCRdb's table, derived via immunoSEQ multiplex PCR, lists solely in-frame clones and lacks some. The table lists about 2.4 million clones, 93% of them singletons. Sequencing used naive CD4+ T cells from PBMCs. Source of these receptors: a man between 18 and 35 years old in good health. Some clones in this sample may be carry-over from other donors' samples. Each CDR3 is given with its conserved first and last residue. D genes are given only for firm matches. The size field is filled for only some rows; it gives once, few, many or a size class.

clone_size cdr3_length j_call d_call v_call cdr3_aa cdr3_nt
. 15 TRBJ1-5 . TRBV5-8 CASSLGWPSNQPQHF TGTGCCAGCAGCTTGGGGTGGCCTAGCAATCAGCCCCAGCATTTT
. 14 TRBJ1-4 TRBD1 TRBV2 CASSTGTVNEKLFF TGTGCCAGCAGTACCGGGACAGTTAATGAAAAACTGTTTTTT
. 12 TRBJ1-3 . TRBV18 CASSPERNTIYF TGTGCCAGCTCACCAGAGAGGAACACCATATATTTT
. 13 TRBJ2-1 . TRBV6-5 CASTKPGYHEQFF TGTGCCAGCACTAAGCCGGGGTACCATGAGCAGTTCTTC
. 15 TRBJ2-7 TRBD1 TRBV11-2 CASSLVGTGAYEQYF TGTGCCAGCAGCTTAGTTGGGACAGGAGCCTACGAGCAGTACTTC
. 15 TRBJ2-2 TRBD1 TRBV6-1 CASSGEGARLGELFF TGTGCCAGCAGTGGTGAGGGGGCGCGGCTCGGGGAGCTGTTTTTT
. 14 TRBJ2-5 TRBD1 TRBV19 CASSSRDRVETQYF TGTGCCAGTAGTAGTCGTGACAGGGTAGAGACCCAGTACTTC
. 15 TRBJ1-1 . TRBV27 CASRPPGRKNTEAFF TGTGCCAGCAGGCCTCCGGGCAGGAAGAACACTGAAGCTTTCTTT
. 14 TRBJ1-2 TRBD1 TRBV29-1 CSGAGGRGDYGYTF TGCAGCGGCGCAGGGGGCAGGGGAGACTATGGCTACACCTTC
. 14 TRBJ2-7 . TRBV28 CATRDSLWGYEQYF TGTGCTACGAGAGACAGTCTTTGGGGCTACGAGCAGTACTTC
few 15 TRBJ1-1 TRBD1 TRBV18 CASSPGTGDVDEAFF TGTGCCAGCTCACCCGGGACAGGGGACGTAGATGAAGCTTTCTTT
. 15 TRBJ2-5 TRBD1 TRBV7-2 CASSSQGTIVGEQYF TGTGCCAGCAGCTCACAGGGGACAATAGTCGGAGAGCAGTACTTC
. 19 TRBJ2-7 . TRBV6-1 CASSGFHSWRESFPYEQYF TGTGCCAGCAGTGGGTTTCACAGTTGGAGGGAATCGTTTCCCTACGAGCAGTACTTC
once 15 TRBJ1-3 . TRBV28 CASSTGTYSGNTIYF TGTGCCAGCAGCACCGGGACCTACTCTGGAAACACCATATATTTT
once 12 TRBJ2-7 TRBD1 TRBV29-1 CSVDTGGYEQYF TGCAGCGTTGATACAGGGGGCTACGAGCAGTACTTC
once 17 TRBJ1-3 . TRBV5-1 CASSFGGLTYSGNTIYF TGCGCCAGCAGCTTCGGGGGCCTTACATACTCTGGAAACACCATATATTTT
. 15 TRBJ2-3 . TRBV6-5 CASREDAVPTDTQYF TGTGCCAGCAGGGAGGACGCGGTCCCCACAGATACGCAGTATTTT
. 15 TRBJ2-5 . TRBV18 CASSPPSRAQETQYF TGTGCCAGCTCACCACCTAGCAGGGCCCAAGAGACCCAGTACTTC
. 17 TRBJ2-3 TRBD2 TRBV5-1 CASSLAALAGGTDTQYF TGCGCCAGCAGCTTGGCCGCGCTAGCGGGAGGGACAGATACGCAGTATTTT
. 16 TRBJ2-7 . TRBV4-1 CASSQPWRAFRDEQYF TGCGCCAGCAGCCAACCGTGGCGAGCCTTTCGGGACGAGCAGTACTTC
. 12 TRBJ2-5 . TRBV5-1 CASSYPSETQYF TGCGCCAGCAGTTATCCGTCAGAGACCCAGTACTTC
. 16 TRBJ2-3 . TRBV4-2 CASSQGSIGSRDTQYF TGTGCCAGCAGCCAAGGGTCTATCGGGAGTCGGGATACGCAGTATTTT
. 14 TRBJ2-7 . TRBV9 CASSVGRPEDEQYF TGTGCCAGCAGCGTAGGCAGGCCTGAGGACGAGCAGTACTTC
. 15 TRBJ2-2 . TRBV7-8 CASSSRRANTGELFF TGTGCCAGCAGCTCCCGTAGGGCGAACACCGGGGAGCTGTTTTTT
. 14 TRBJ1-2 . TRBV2 CASSVRGGSSGYTF TGTGCCAGCAGCGTAAGGGGGGGGAGTAGCGGCTACACCTTC
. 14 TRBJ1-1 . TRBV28 CASSLGRRYTEAFF TGTGCCAGCAGCTTGGGTCGGAGGTACACTGAAGCTTTCTTT
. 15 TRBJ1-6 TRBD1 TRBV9 CASSPRTGGGSPLHF TGTGCCAGCAGCCCACGGACAGGGGGTGGTTCACCCCTCCACTTT
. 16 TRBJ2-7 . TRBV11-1 CASSASGPPGSYEQYF TGTGCCAGCAGTGCTAGTGGACCCCCAGGCTCCTACGAGCAGTACTTC
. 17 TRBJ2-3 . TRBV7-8 CASSLVLGQGSTDTQYF TGTGCCAGCAGCTTAGTTTTGGGCCAGGGAAGTACAGATACGCAGTATTTT
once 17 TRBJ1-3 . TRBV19 CASSITVRALSGNTIYF TGTGCCAGTAGTATCACGGTCAGGGCTCTGTCTGGAAACACCATATATTTT
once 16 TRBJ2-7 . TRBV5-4 CASSLGVGSGSYEQYF TGTGCCAGCAGCCTCGGCGTGGGGTCAGGATCCTACGAGCAGTACTTC
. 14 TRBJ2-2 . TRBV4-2 CASSHTSETGELFF TGTGCCAGCAGCCACACTTCCGAGACCGGGGAGCTGTTTTTT
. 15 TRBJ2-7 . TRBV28 CASSTRDAPLGEQYF TGTGCCAGCAGTACCCGAGACGCCCCCCTCGGCGAGCAGTACTTC
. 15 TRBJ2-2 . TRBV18 CASSPQDRNTGELFF TGTGCCAGCTCACCACAGGACAGAAACACCGGGGAGCTGTTTTTT
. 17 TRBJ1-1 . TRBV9 CASSLGTVQELNTEAFF TGTGCCAGCAGCCTAGGGACCGTACAGGAGCTGAACACTGAAGCTTTCTTT
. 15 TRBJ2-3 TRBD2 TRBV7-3 CASSRIAGGTDTQYF TGTGCCAGCAGCCGGATAGCGGGAGGGACAGATACGCAGTATTTT
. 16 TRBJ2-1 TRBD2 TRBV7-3 CASSSPLAGGPNEQFF TGTGCCAGCAGCTCCCCCCTAGCGGGAGGGCCGAATGAGCAGTTCTTC
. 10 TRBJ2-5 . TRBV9 CASVRKTQYF TGTGCCAGTGTCCGGAAGACCCAGTACTTC
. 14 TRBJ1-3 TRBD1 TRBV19 CASRQTGSGNTIYF TGTGCCAGTAGACAGACAGGGTCTGGAAACACCATATATTTT
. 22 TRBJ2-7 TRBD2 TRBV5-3 CARSPDPQGLAGASPMYYEQYF TGTGCCAGAAGCCCGGACCCCCAGGGACTAGCGGGAGCGTCTCCCATGTACTACGAGCAGTACTTC
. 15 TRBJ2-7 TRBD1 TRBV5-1 CASTLLPGTGNEQYF TGCGCCAGCACCCTATTGCCCGGGACAGGGAACGAGCAGTACTTC
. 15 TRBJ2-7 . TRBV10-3 CAISAGPGETYEQYF TGTGCCATCAGTGCCGGACCCGGTGAGACCTACGAGCAGTACTTC
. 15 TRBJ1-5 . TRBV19 CASSQRLVGNQPQHF TGTGCCAGTAGCCAACGACTTGTGGGAAATCAGCCCCAGCATTTT
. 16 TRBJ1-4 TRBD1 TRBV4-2 CASSQAWDRGNEKLFF TGTGCCAGCAGCCAGGCGTGGGACAGGGGTAATGAAAAACTGTTTTTT
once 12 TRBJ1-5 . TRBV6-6 CASSQGNQPQHF TGTGCCAGCAGCCAAGGCAATCAGCCCCAGCATTTT
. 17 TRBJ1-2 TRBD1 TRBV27 CASSLEGQETSYYGYTF TGTGCCAGCAGTTTAGAGGGACAGGAAACGTCCTACTATGGCTACACCTTC
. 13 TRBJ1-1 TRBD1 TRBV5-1 CASRRQGETEAFF TGCGCCAGCCGTCGACAGGGGGAAACTGAAGCTTTCTTT
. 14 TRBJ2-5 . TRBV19 CASSKNGIQETQYF TGTGCCAGTAGTAAGAACGGGATCCAAGAGACCCAGTACTTC
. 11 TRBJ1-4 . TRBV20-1 CSGGRNEKLFF TGCAGTGGAGGGAGAAATGAAAAACTGTTTTTT
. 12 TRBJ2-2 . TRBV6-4 CASSRNTGELFF TGTGCCAGCAGTAGGAACACCGGGGAGCTGTTTTTT
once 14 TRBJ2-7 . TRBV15 CATSTTAGLSEQYF TGTGCCACCAGCACCACGGCAGGGTTGTCCGAGCAGTACTTC
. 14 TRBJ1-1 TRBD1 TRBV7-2 CASSPRQGNTEAFF TGTGCCAGCAGCCCCAGACAGGGAAACACTGAAGCTTTCTTT
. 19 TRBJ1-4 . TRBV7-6 CASTERGYRRGATNEKLFF TGTGCCAGCACCGAAAGGGGATACCGAAGGGGGGCAACTAATGAAAAACTGTTTTTT